This T cell receptor (beta chain) is from a study of blood T cells in healthy people across ages. V shed 5 bases and J shed 1 base, with 12 bases lying between them. Germline V gives CDR1 SGHRS, CDR2 YFSETQ. The CDR3 loop spans 15 amino acids. Investigators took about 10 milliliters of peripheral blood from every donor. Sample-barcoded 5' priming and a J-beta primer mix drove a second PCR of about 7 to 11 cycles. Template switching added a 12-random-nucleotide identifier to every cDNA molecule. One entry per CDR3 protein results from TCRdb running MiXCR on the 5' RACE reads. This sample has about 780,000 distinct CDR3 sequences, with about half found just once. Broader study findings: Age advanced and TCR beta diversity per million T cells fell, roughly linearly. Greater diversity and more naive CD4+ cells were seen in long-lived donors than in aged donors.

In regard to this clonotype: Antigen unknown.

The chain carries TRBV5-1 and TRBJ2-2; D may be TRBD1 or TRBD2 (5 bases each). Sequencing input: blood. The TCR sequence derives from a man aged 80 or over in good health. CDR3 sequence reads: CASRTGAENTGELFF. CDR3 DNA sequence: TGCGCCAGCAGAACCGGGGCGGAGAACACCGGGGAGCTGTTTTTT. Looking up the rest from reference TRBV5-1 and TRBJ2-2 gives the full variable domain: KAGVTQTPRYLIKTRGQQVTLSCSPISGHRSVSWYQQTPGQGLQFLFEYFSETQRNKGNFPGRFSGRQFSNSRSEMNVSTLELGDSALYLCASRTGAENTGELFFGEGSRLTVL.